This TCR beta chain was captured in a study of monozygotic twins with inflammatory bowel disease. CDR3 length: 15 residues. CDR1 and CDR2 (germline): LGHNA, YSLEER. TCRdb re-analyzed the 5' RACE reads; it lists each CDR3 protein once, without DNA. Its listing shows about 300,000 distinct CDR3 sequences. Sequenced input: blood. The clonotype was recovered from a human donor with ulcerative colitis or Crohn's disease, or a healthy co-twin of an affected twin (not recorded which). The chain recombines TRBV4-3 with TRBJ2-7; the D call of TRBD1 rests on TCRdb alone, since no DNA is present to check it. The chain's CDR3 is CASSQGRGSSYEQYF.